This is a list of T cell receptor beta chains from one sample in a study of shared clonotypes between healthy human individuals. Sequencing used immunoSEQ multiplex PCR; TCRdb keeps in-frame clones, though not all of them. The sample records 950,000 to 1,300,000 clones, about 77% being singletons. Sequenced sample: memory CD4+ T cells sorted from blood. Every receptor here comes from a man younger than 30 in good health. Each CDR3 is given with its conserved first and last residue. Fields, in order: J gene, V gene, D gene, clone size, CDR3 protein, CDR3 DNA. The D gene is left open where the match is weak. The size of a clone is reported for some rows only, either as once, few or many, or as a class for expanded clones.

TRBJ1-1	TRBV5-1	TRBD1	few	CASSRLWTGNTEAFF	TGCGCCAGCAGCCGTTTGTGGACAGGGAACACTGAAGCTTTCTTT
TRBJ2-7	TRBV5-5	.	once	CASSPVQGTLYEQYF	TGTGCCAGCAGCCCTGTACAGGGGACTCTCTACGAGCAGTACTTC
TRBJ1-2	TRBV5-4	.	.	CASSLASFGNYGYTF	TGTGCCAGCAGCTTGGCCTCTTTCGGGAACTATGGCTACACCTTC
TRBJ2-7	TRBV30	.	.	CAWSKGAISYEQYF	TGTGCCTGGAGTAAAGGGGCTATCTCCTACGAGCAGTACTTC
TRBJ1-1	TRBV5-6	.	.	CASSVLFSGTNTEAFF	TGTGCCAGCAGCGTGCTCTTTTCGGGGACGAACACTGAAGCTTTCTTT
TRBJ1-4	TRBV10-3	TRBD1	.	CAISESGTVEKLFF	TGTGCCATCAGTGAGTCGGGGACAGTAGAAAAACTGTTTTTT
TRBJ1-3	TRBV18	.	few	CASSPTGGNTIYF	TGTGCCAGCTCACCGACAGGAGGAAACACCATATATTTT
TRBJ1-5	TRBV5-6	.	.	CASSLAQPGNQPQHF	TGTGCCAGCAGCTTGGCCCAGCCAGGGAATCAGCCCCAGCATTTT
TRBJ2-7	TRBV4-3	.	.	CASSQDPYRTTLKYEQYF	TGCGCCAGCAGCCAAGATCCGTACAGGACTACCCTTAAGTACGAGCAGTACTTC
TRBJ2-4	TRBV6-1	.	.	CASSDSGGKNIQYF	TGTGCCAGCAGTGATTCCGGGGGCAAAAACATTCAGTACTTC
TRBJ1-6	TRBV27	.	.	CASSFGVGYNSPLHF	TGTGCCAGCAGTTTCGGGGTAGGGTATAATTCACCCCTCCACTTT
TRBJ1-2	TRBV5-6	.	once	CASSLVGEDYGYTF	TGTGCCAGCAGCTTGGTTGGGGAGGACTATGGCTACACCTTC
TRBJ1-5	TRBV11-2	TRBD1	.	CASSWGTAGGNQPQHF	TGTGCCAGCAGCTGGGGGACAGCCGGGGGCAATCAGCCCCAGCATTTT
TRBJ2-5	TRBV9	.	once	CASSVGGVARAGETQYF	TGTGCCAGCAGCGTAGGGGGTGTGGCTAGGGCCGGAGAGACCCAGTACTTC
TRBJ2-1	TRBV11-3	.	.	CASSFRGSYNEQFF	TGTGCCAGCAGCTTTAGGGGCTCCTACAATGAGCAGTTCTTC
TRBJ2-5	TRBV30	TRBD1	.	CAWSAGQKETQYF	TGTGCCTGGAGTGCGGGACAGAAAGAGACCCAGTACTTC
TRBJ2-1	TRBV6-6	TRBD2	.	CASTGGGSYNEQFF	TGTGCCAGCACTGGCGGGGGCTCCTACAATGAGCAGTTCTTC
TRBJ1-6	TRBV19	TRBD1	.	CASSITGDSPLHF	TGTGCCAGTAGTATCACAGGGGATTCACCCCTCCACTTT
TRBJ1-4	TRBV5-1	TRBD1	.	CASSQDRTGAAEKLFF	TGCGCCAGCAGCCAAGATCGGACAGGGGCAGCTGAAAAACTGTTTTTT
TRBJ2-1	TRBV28	TRBD2	.	CASSLLASGGRDEQFF	TGTGCCAGCAGTTTATTGGCTAGCGGGGGGCGCGATGAGCAGTTCTTC
TRBJ2-5	TRBV11-2	TRBD1	.	CASSRQGETQYF	TGTGCCAGCAGCCGACAGGGGGAGACCCAGTACTTC
TRBJ1-3	TRBV7-9	.	.	CASSSAGSGNTIYF	TGTGCCAGCAGCTCGGCAGGGAGTGGAAACACCATATATTTT
TRBJ2-2	TRBV6-6	.	.	CASSYRRGRDTGELFF	TGTGCCAGCAGTTACAGGAGGGGGCGCGACACCGGGGAGCTGTTTTTT
TRBJ2-7	TRBV14	.	.	CASSFTDRPPYEQYF	TGTGCCAGCAGCTTTACCGACAGGCCTCCCTACGAGCAGTACTTC
TRBJ2-7	TRBV11-2	TRBD2	.	CASSFSAGLGDEQYF	TGTGCCAGCAGCTTTTCAGCGGGACTGGGCGACGAGCAGTACTTC
TRBJ2-7	TRBV6-5	.	.	CASSPGPSYEQYF	TGTGCCAGCAGCCCAGGACCCTCCTACGAGCAGTACTTC
TRBJ1-6	TRBV15	.	.	CATSRVDSPLHF	TGTGCCACCAGCAGAGTTGATTCACCCCTCCACTTT
TRBJ1-2	TRBV9	.	.	CASSSSTGNPGYTF	TGTGCCAGCAGCTCATCCACAGGGAATCCTGGCTACACCTTC
TRBJ2-3	TRBV5-4	.	.	CASSLPGQYSTDTQYF	TGTGCCAGCAGCTTACCTGGACAGTATAGCACAGATACGCAGTATTTT